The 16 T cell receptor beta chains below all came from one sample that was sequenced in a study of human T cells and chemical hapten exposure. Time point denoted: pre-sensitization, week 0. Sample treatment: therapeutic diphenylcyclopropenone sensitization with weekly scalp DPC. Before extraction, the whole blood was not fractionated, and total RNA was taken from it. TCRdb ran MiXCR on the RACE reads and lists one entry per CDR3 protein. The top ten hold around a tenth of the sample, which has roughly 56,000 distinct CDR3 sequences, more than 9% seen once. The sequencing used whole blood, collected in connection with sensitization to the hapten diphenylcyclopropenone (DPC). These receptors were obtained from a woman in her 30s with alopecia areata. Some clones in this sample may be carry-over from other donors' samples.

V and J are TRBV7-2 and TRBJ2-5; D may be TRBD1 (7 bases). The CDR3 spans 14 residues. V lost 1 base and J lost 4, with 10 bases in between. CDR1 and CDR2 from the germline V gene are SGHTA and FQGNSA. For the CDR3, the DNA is TGTGCCAGCAGCTTAGGGAGGGGGCGAGAGACCCAGTACTTC. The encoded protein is CASSLGRGRETQYF.

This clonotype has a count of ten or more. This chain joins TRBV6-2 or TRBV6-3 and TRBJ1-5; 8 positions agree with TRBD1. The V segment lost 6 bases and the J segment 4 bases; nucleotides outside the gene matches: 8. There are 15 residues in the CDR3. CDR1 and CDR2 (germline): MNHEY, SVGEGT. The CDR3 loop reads CASREWTGKNQPQHF. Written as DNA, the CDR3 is TGTGCCAGCAGAGAGTGGACAGGGAAGAATCAGCCCCAGCATTTT.

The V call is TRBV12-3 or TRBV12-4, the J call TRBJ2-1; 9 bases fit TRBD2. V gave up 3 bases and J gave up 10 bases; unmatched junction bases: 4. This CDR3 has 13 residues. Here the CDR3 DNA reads TGTGCCAGCAGTTTGAGCGGGGGGAACGAGCAGTTCTTC. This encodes CASSLSGGNEQFF.

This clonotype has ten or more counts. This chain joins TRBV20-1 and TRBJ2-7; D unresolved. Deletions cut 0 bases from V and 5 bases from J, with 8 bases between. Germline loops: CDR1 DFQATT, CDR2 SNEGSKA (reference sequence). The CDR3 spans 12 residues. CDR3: CSARDPKDEQYF. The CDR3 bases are TGCAGTGCTAGAGATCCCAAGGACGAGCAGTACTTC.

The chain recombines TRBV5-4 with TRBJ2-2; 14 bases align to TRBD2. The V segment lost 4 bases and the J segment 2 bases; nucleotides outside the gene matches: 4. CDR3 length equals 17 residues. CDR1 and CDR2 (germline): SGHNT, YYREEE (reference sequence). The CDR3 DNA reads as TGTGCCAGCAGCGGACTAGCGGGGGGCCTCAACACCGGGGAGCTGTTTTTT. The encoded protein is CASSGLAGGLNTGELFF.

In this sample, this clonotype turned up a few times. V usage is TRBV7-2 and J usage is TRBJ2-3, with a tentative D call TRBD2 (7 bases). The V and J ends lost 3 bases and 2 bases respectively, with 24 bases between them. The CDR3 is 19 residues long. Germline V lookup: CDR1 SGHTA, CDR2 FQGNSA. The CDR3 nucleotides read TGTGCCAGCAGCTTCCGAAGGGGGAGCGGGGCGGCGTTCACAGATACGCAGTATTTT. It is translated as CASSFRRGSGAAFTDTQYF. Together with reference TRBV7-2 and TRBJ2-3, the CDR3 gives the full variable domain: GAGVSQSPSNKVTEKGKDVELRCDPISGHTALYWYRQSLGQGLEFLIYFQGNSAPDKSGLPSDRFSAERTGGSVSTLTIQRTQQEDSAVYLCASSFRRGSGAAFTDTQYFGPGTRLTVL.

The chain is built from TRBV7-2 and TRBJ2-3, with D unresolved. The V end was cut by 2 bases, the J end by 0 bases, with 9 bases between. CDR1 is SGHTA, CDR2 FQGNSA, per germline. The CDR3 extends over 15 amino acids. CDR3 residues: CASSLSHSSTDTQYF. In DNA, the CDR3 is TGTGCCAGCAGCTTATCACACAGCAGCACAGATACGCAGTATTTT.

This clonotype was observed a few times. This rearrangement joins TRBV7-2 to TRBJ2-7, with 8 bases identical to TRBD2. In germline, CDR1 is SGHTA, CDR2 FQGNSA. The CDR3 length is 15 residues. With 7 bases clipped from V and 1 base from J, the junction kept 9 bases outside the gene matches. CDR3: CASKETSVSSYEQYF. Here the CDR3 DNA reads TGTGCCAGCAAGGAGACTAGCGTATCTTCCTACGAGCAGTACTTC.

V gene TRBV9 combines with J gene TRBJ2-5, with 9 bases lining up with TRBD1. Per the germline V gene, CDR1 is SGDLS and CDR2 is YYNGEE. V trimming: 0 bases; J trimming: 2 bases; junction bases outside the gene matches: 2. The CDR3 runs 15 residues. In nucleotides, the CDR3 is TGTGCCAGCAGCGTAGCAGGACAGGGGCAAGAGACCCAGTACTTC. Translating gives CASSVAGQGQETQYF.

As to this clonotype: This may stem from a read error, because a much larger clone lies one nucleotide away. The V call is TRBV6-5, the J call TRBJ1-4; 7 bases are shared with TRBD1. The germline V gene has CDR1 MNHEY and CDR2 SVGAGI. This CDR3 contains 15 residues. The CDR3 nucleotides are TGTGCCAGCAGTGCGGATACAGGGGTCGGTGAAATACTGTTTTTT. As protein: CASSADTGVGEILFF.

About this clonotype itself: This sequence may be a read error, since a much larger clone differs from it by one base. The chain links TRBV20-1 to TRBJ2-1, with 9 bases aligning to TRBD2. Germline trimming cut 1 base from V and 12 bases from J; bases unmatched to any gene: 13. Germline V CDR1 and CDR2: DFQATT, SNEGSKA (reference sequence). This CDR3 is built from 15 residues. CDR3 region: CSARVGAGGRHGQFF. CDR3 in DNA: TGCAGTGCTAGAGTAGGGGCGGGGGGGCGCCATGGGCAGTTCTTC.

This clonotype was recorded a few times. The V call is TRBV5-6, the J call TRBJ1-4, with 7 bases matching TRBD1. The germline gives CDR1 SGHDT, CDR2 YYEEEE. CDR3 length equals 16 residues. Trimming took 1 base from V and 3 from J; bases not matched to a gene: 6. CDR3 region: CASSLPRQGANEKLFF. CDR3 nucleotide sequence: TGTGCCAGCAGCTTGCCCAGACAGGGTGCTAATGAAAAACTGTTTTTT.

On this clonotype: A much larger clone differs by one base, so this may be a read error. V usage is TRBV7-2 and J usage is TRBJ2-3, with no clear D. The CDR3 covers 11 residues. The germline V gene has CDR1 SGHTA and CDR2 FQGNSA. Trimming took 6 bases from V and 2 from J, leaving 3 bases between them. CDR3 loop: CASRYTDTQYF. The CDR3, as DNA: TGTGCCAGCAGGTACACAGATACGCAGTATTTT.

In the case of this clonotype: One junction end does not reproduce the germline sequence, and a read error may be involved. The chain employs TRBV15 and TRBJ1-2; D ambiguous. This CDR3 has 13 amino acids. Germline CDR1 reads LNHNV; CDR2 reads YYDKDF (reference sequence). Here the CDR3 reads CATSSRTNYGCTF. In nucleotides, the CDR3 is TGTGCCACCAGCAGCCGTACTAACTATGGCTGCACCTTC.

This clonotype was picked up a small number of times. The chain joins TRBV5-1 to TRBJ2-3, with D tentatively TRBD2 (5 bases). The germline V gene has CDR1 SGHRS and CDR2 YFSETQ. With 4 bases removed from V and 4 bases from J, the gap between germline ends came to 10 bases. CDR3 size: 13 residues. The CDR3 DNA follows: TGCGCCAGCAGCCAAGAGGGCCCAGATACGCAGTATTTT. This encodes CASSQEGPDTQYF.

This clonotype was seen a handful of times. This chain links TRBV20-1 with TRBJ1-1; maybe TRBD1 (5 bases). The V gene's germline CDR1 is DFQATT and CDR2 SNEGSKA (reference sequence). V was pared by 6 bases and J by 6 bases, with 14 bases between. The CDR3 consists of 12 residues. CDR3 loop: CSAKGLQAEAFF. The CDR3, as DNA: TGCAGTGCAAAGGGACTCCAAGCTGAAGCTTTCTTT.